The entry below gives a single T cell receptor (beta chain) sequence along with its context. Its antigen remains unidentified. Using immunoSEQ multiplex PCR, the repertoire was profiled, and TCRdb retains in-frame clones only, with some absent. The sample holds around 70,000 clones, 60% to 85% seen once. The sample is drawn from a study of T cell responses to AZD1222 COVID-19 vaccine. The study's findings and limits: Most donors were white British, females outnumbered males, and clonal diversity was possibly underestimated. Among AZD1222 vaccinees, only six were seropositive at baseline. Reports say nearly half of spike-specific TCRs go after unmutated variant regions.

V gave up 0 bases and J gave up 2 bases, with 8 bases separating them. CDR3 size: 15 residues. From germline, CDR1 is MGHRA and CDR2 YSYEKL. The receptor comes from an adult in good health. This specimen consisted of peripheral blood, obtained on day 0 of AZD1222 vaccination. This chain joins TRBV4-1 and TRBJ1-5, with D maybe TRBD1 (5 bases). The CDR3 DNA reads as TGCGCCAGCAGCCAAGATCTCAGGGGCAATCAGCCCCAGCATTTT. Translation: CASSQDLRGNQPQHF.